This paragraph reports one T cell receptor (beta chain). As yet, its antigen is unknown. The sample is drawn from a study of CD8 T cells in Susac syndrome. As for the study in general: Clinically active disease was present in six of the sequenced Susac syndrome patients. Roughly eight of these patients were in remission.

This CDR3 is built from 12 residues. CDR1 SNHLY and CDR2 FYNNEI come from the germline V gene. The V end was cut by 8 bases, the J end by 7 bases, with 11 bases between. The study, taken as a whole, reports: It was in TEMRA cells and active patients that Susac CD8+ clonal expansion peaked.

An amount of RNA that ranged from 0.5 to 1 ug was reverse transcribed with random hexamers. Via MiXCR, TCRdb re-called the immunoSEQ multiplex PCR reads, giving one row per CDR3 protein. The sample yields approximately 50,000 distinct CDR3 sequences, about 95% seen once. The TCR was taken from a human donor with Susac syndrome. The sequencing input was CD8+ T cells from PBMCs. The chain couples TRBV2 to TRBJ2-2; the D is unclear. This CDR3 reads CASYGGGGELFF. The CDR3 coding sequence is TGTGCCAGCTACGGCGGCGGCGGGGAGCTGTTTTTT. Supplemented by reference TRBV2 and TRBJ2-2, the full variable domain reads EPEVTQTPSHQVTQMGQEVILRCVPISNHLYFYWYRQILGQKVEFLVSFYNNEISEKSEIFDDQFSVERPDGSNFTLKIRSTKLEDSAMYFCASYGGGGELFFGEGSRLTVL.